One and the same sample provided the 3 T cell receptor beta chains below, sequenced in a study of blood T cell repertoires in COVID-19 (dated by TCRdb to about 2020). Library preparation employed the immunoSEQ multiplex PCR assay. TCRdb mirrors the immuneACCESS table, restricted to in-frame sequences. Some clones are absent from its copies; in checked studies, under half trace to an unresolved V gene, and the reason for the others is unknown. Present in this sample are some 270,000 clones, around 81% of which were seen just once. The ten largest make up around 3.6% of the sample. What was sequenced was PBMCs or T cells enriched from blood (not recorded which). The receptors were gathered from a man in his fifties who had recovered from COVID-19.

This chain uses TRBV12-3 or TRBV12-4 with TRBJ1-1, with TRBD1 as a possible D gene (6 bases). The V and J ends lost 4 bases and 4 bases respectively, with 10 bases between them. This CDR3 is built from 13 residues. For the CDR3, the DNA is TGTGCCAGCAGTTCGGGGGGCTTCACTGAAGCTTTCTTT. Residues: CASSSGGFTEAFF.

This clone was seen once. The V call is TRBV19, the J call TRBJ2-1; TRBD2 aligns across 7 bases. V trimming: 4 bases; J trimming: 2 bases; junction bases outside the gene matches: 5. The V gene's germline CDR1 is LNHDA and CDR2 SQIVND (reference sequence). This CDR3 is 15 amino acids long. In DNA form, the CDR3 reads TGTGCCAGTAGTACTCTAGCGGCTGCCTACAATGAGCAGTTCTTC. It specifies CASSTLAAAYNEQFF.

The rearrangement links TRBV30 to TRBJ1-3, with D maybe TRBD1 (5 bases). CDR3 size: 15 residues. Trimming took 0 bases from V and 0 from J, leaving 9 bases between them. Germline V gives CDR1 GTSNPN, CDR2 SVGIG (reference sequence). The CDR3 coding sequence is TGTGCCTGGAGTGTACGAACAGGCTCTGGAAACACCATATATTTT. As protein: CAWSVRTGSGNTIYF.